The 17 T cell receptor beta chains below were found in one sample sequenced in a study of blood T cells in healthy people across ages (dated by TCRdb to about 2015). Libraries came from 5' RACE. TCRdb names Illumina HiSeq 2500 as the instrument used. The second PCR ran for roughly 7 to 11 cycles and used a J-beta primer mix along with a sample-barcoded 5' primer. The raw public data were reprocessed by TCRdb itself: fastp quality trimming at Q25, MiXCR clonotype calling, in-frame beta chains only. Every CDR3 protein is listed once, alongside the most common genes and DNA of its rows. A total of roughly 790,000 distinct CDR3 sequences appear in this sample, roughly 43% of them only once. The top ten hold more than 20% of the sample. The sequenced sample was blood. Source of these receptors: a woman aged 60 to 75 in good health.

The chain is built from TRBV14 and TRBJ2-2; possible D gene TRBD1, 7 bases. The CDR3 length is 17 residues. V was clipped by 2 bases and J by 3 bases, with 16 bases between them. Germline V CDR1 and CDR2: SGHDN, FVKESK. CDR3 sequence: CASSQRGGGTDTGELFF. In DNA, the CDR3 is TGTGCCAGCAGCCAAAGAGGTGGAGGGACAGACACCGGGGAGCTGTTTTTT.

This clonotype was observed at least ten times. This may arise from a read error, as a much more abundant clone is one base away. V and J are TRBV10-3 and TRBJ2-5; 7 nucleotides agree with TRBD2. The end of the DNA fits TRBJ2-7 better, so the J call may be wrong. Germline V gene sequence: CDR1 ENHRY, CDR2 SYGVKD. The CDR3 loop spans 13 amino acids. CDR3 coding DNA: TGTGCCATTGGTAGGGCGGGAGTCGACGAGCAGTACTTC. Amino acid sequence: CAIGRAGVDEQYF.

This chain connects TRBV10-3 to TRBJ2-7; 8 bases are shared with TRBD2. This CDR3 spans 14 amino acids. Germline CDR1 is ENHRY and CDR2 is SYGVKD. The trim removed 3 bases at V and 0 bases at J, leaving 1 base unmatched. DNA for the CDR3: TGTGCCATCAGTGATGGGACTAGCTCCTACGAGCAGTACTTC. Translating it yields CAISDGTSSYEQYF.

A note on this clonotype: This may stem from a read error, because a much larger clone lies one nucleotide away. The V and J genes are TRBV7-2 and TRBJ2-1; no reliable D call. The DNA matches TRBJ2-7 better at its end, which makes the J call doubtful. The CDR3 has 13 amino acids. The germline CDR1 and CDR2 sequences are SGHTA and FQGNSA. The DNA of the CDR3 is TGTGCCAGCAGCTCCTTCGTTTACAATGAGCAGTACTTC. It yields the protein CASSSFVYNEQYF.

This clonotype was seen ten or more times. The rearrangement uses TRBV4-2 and TRBJ2-5; 15 bases are shared with TRBD2. CDR1 and CDR2 from the germline V gene are LGHNA and YNFKEQ. The V segment lost 5 bases and the J segment 2 bases; nucleotides outside the gene matches: 6. CDR3 length equals 17 residues. The CDR3 coding sequence is TGTGCCAGCAGCTGGACTAGCGGGGGGGCTACTCAAGAGACCCAGTACTTC. Its protein is CASSWTSGGATQETQYF.

This clonotype has just a few counts. V usage is TRBV18 and J usage is TRBJ2-5, with no clear D. The CDR3 consists of 13 residues. Germline V gene data show CDR1 as KGHSH and CDR2 as LQKENI. V was trimmed by 3 bases and J by 1 base, leaving 6 bases between them. CDR3 sequence reads: CASSPRIQETQYF. The CDR3, as DNA: TGTGCCAGCTCACCGCGTATCCAAGAGACCCAGTACTTC.

The chain is built from TRBV11-3 and TRBJ2-1, with 15 bases aligning to TRBD2. With 1 base clipped from V and 8 bases from J, the junction kept 6 bases outside the gene matches. Per germline, CDR1 SGHNT and CDR2 YENEEA. CDR3 length: 17 residues. The CDR3 DNA is TGTGCCAGCAGCTTAGGGACTAGCGGGAGGGCCTTGGATGAGCAGTTCTTC. Protein product: CASSLGTSGRALDEQFF.

The chain couples TRBV20-1 to TRBJ2-4; TRBD2 matches 11 bases. The J call is in doubt because the DNA end fits TRBJ2-7 better. The CDR3 consists of 14 residues. The germline CDR1 and CDR2 sequences are DFQATT and SNEGSKA (reference sequence). The CDR3 loop reads CSALALAGVYEQYF. Here the CDR3 DNA reads TGCAGTGCCCTCGCACTAGCGGGGGTCTACGAGCAGTACTTC.

CDR3 protein: CASSLAHGGPYGYTF. CDR3 DNA sequence: TGTGCCAGCAGCTTGGCCCACGGGGGACCCTATGGCTACACCTTC. This chain joins TRBV5-5 and TRBJ1-2; D might be TRBD1 (5 bases). CDR3 size: 15 residues. The germline V gene encodes CDR1 SGHKS and CDR2 YYEKEE (reference sequence). Trimming took off 0 bases at V and 4 bases at J, with 13 bases between the two ends.

Only a few counts were recorded for this clonotype. The chain uses TRBV10-3 and TRBJ2-1, with TRBD2 as a possible D gene (5 bases). This CDR3 region has 15 residues. V gave up 6 bases and J gave up 1 base, with 13 bases separating them. Germline CDR1 ENHRY, CDR2 SYGVKD. Here the CDR3 reads CAISNVGVSYNEQFF. In nucleotides, the CDR3 is TGTGCCATCAGCAATGTGGGAGTGTCCTACAATGAGCAGTTCTTC.

The rearrangement links TRBV7-2 to TRBJ2-1, with TRBD2 matching 7 bases. Germline values: CDR1 SGHTA, CDR2 FQGNSA. Losses at the gene ends were 1 base for V and 2 bases for J; bases not matched to a gene: 5. The CDR3 spans 16 residues. The DNA of the CDR3 is TGTGCCAGCAGCTTAGGGGGGGGGTGGCCCTACAATGAGCAGTTCTTC. It translates to CASSLGGGWPYNEQFF.

The chain employs TRBV29-1 and TRBJ2-3, with no clear D. In germline, CDR1 is SQVTM, CDR2 ANQGSEA. The CDR3 is made up of 14 amino acids. The germline V and J ends were trimmed by 4 bases and 3 bases, with 14 bases remaining between them. The CDR3 DNA sequence: TGCAGCGTTGGGGCCCCGTGGGGAACAGATACGCAGTATTTT. This encodes CSVGAPWGTDTQYF.

In its sample, this clonotype was seen a few times. V usage is TRBV4-3 and J usage is TRBJ2-6, with D possibly TRBD2 on 5 matching bases. V was pared by 3 bases and J by 4 bases, with 13 bases between. Germline values: CDR1 LGHNA, CDR2 YSLEER. CDR3 length equals 16 residues. CDR3 DNA sequence: TGCGCCAGCAGCCACAGCGGAGGTTCAGGGGCCAACGTCCTGACTTTC. It codes for CASSHSGGSGANVLTF.

This clonotype was seen many times. The chain links TRBV10-3 to TRBJ1-2, with D unresolved. This CDR3 has 14 amino acids. Germline V gives CDR1 ENHRY, CDR2 SYGVKD. V lost 0 bases, J lost 8 bases, and 13 bases lay in between. The CDR3 DNA sequence: TGTGCCATCAGTGAGTCGCACAACGCGAGGGGCTACACCTTC. Translating it yields CAISESHNARGYTF.

In its sample, this clonotype was seen a few times. The chain has TRBV7-9 and TRBJ2-1; 9 nucleotides match TRBD1. The germline gives CDR1 SEHNR, CDR2 FQNEAQ (reference sequence). The CDR3 has 13 residues. V gave up 4 bases and J gave up 12 bases; unmatched junction bases: 7. The CDR3 DNA reads as TGTGCCAGCAGCTCGGGACAGGGCATTGGGCAGTTCTTC. This codes for CASSSGQGIGQFF.

CDR3 DNA: TGCGCCAGCAGTGGGGGCAGGGTACACACAGATACGCAGTATTTT. It specifies CASSGGRVHTDTQYF. The chain employs TRBV5-1 and TRBJ2-3; tentative D call: TRBD1 (6 bases). V lost 5 bases and J 2 bases, leaving 15 bases between the germline ends. Germline CDR1 reads SGHRS; CDR2 reads YFSETQ. The CDR3 sequence is 15 residues long.

The chain couples TRBV20-1 to TRBJ2-1, with TRBD2 matching over 7 bases. The germline gives CDR1 DFQATT, CDR2 SNEGSKA (reference sequence). Germline trimming cut 3 bases from V and 5 bases from J; bases unmatched to any gene: 4. There are 13 residues in the CDR3. CDR3: CSASNLADNEQFF. CDR3 bases: TGCAGTGCTAGCAACCTAGCGGACAATGAGCAGTTCTTC.